The 29 T cell receptor beta chains below were found in one sample sequenced in a study of CD8+ T cells in alopecia areata. The sequencing template was cDNA reverse transcribed from extracted RNA. TCRdb keeps only in-frame clones here, not all; method: immunoSEQ multiplex PCR. The sample includes about 270,000 clones, about three fifths of them seen just once. The treatment denotes: oral pan-JAK inhibitor, 5-10 mg twice daily. The sequencing used CD4+ T cells sorted from blood, collected around week 53, from a patient treated with tofacitinib. The receptor set was obtained from a human donor with alopecia areata.

The chain uses TRBV5-1 and TRBJ2-7; D might be TRBD2 (5 bases). CDR3 size: 16 residues. Trimming shortened V by 2 bases and J by 5 bases, and 20 bases separated the two germline ends. CDR1 is SGHRS, CDR2 YFSETQ, per germline. The CDR3 coding sequence is TGCGCCAGCAGCTTCGGAGGCACACGTCTCTTCCACGAGCAGTACTTC. It encodes CASSFGGTRLFHEQYF. The entire variable domain, with the rest obtained from reference TRBV5-1 and TRBJ2-7, is as follows: KAGVTQTPRYLIKTRGQQVTLSCSPISGHRSVSWYQQTPGQGLQFLFEYFSETQRNKGNFPGRFSGRQFSNSRSEMNVSTLELGDSALYLCASSFGGTRLFHEQYFGPGTRLTVT.

This chain links TRBV7-2 with TRBJ2-1; 10 bases are a match to TRBD1. The V and J ends lost 6 bases and 9 bases, in that order; junction bases with no gene match: 11. This CDR3 contains 15 residues. Germline assignment: CDR1 SGHTA and CDR2 FQGNSA. The CDR3 nucleotides are TGTGCCAGCAGTTTCGGGACAGGGGATGTGGGTGAGCAGTTCTTC. Protein: CASSFGTGDVGEQFF.

The chain recombines TRBV2 with TRBJ2-7, with TRBD2 as a possible D gene (6 bases). This CDR3 region has 12 residues. The V gene's germline CDR1 is SNHLY and CDR2 FYNNEI. V was clipped by 7 bases and J by 4 bases, with 11 bases between them. The CDR3 sequence is CASKQGRYEQYF. The CDR3 nucleotides are TGTGCCAGCAAACAAGGGAGGTACGAGCAGTACTTC.

This clone has more than one count but fewer than ten. The chain is built from TRBV13 and TRBJ2-7; 11 bases map to TRBD2. The length of the CDR3 is 15 residues. V was clipped by 4 bases and J by 6 bases; unmatched bases: 8. Germline CDR1 and CDR2: PRHDT and FYEKMQ (reference sequence). CDR3 sequence reads: CASSSVGTSGTEQYF. In nucleotides, the CDR3 is TGTGCCAGCAGCTCAGTCGGGACTAGCGGAACCGAGCAGTACTTC.

For the CDR3, the DNA is TGTGCCTGGAGTAACTTCGGGGGTAGCAATCAGCCCCAGCATTTT. Translated: CAWSNFGGSNQPQHF. The chain carries TRBV30 and TRBJ1-5, with a tentative D call TRBD1 (5 bases). V lost 2 bases, J lost 0 bases, and 11 bases lay in between. The CDR3 runs 15 residues. Looked up from germline, CDR1 is GTSNPN and CDR2 is SVGIG (reference sequence).

In this sample, this clone turned up a few times. The chain joins TRBV29-1 to TRBJ2-3; a weak D match, TRBD2 (7 bases). CDR1 is SQVTM and CDR2 is ANQGSEA in the germline V gene. The CDR3 contains 14 residues. Trimming took 0 bases from V and 4 from J, leaving 11 bases between them. In DNA, the CDR3 is TGCAGCGTTGAAGATAGGGGGGGCGCAGATACGCAGTATTTT. It codes for CSVEDRGGADTQYF.

A remark on this clone: Different DNA sequences within this sample yield the same CDR3. The chain is built from TRBV29-1 and TRBJ2-7; unclear D gene. CDR1 is SQVTM and CDR2 is ANQGSEA in the germline V gene. The CDR3 is made up of 11 amino acids. Trimming took 4 bases from V and 2 from J, leaving 6 bases between them. CDR3 region: CSVGGAYEQYF. CDR3 coding DNA: TGCAGCGTTGGCGGAGCCTACGAGCAGTACTTC.

This rearrangement joins TRBV5-1 to TRBJ2-2; D unclear. The CDR3 sequence is 14 residues long. V was pared by 4 bases and J by 4 bases, with 11 bases between. Germline V lookup: CDR1 SGHRS, CDR2 YFSETQ. CDR3 region: CASSLLGGTGELFF. The DNA of the CDR3 is TGCGCCAGCAGCCTTCTCGGCGGCACCGGGGAGCTGTTTTTT.

The V gene is TRBV5-1, the J gene TRBJ2-5; D is possibly TRBD1 (6 bases). CDR1 is SGHRS and CDR2 is YFSETQ in the germline V gene. V was clipped by 4 bases and J by 3 bases, with 16 bases between them. This CDR3 contains 15 residues. CDR3 DNA sequence: TGCGCCAGCAGCCGCACAGGGATTCAGGAAGAGACCCAGTACTTC. It encodes CASSRTGIQEETQYF.

The chain carries TRBV7-9 and TRBJ1-5; 7 bases map to TRBD1. Germline CDR1 is SEHNR and CDR2 is FQNEAQ (reference sequence). Unmatched junction bases numbered 8, after V lost 4 bases and J lost 5 bases. This CDR3 comprises 15 residues. CDR3 nucleotides: TGTGCCAGCAGCTCCACAGGGGCGCCCGATCAGCCCCAGCATTTT. This sequence encodes CASSSTGAPDQPQHF.

This clone was seen a handful of times. The J gene is TRBJ2-7, the V gene TRBV6-5; TRBD2 aligns across 10 bases. Germline CDR1 is MNHEY and CDR2 is SVGAGI. J lost 6 bases, V lost 5 bases, and 4 bases had no gene match. The CDR3 has 13 residues. As DNA, the CDR3 is TGTGCCAGCAGTAGCGGGGGGGCAGGCGAGCAGTACTTC. It codes for CASSSGGAGEQYF.

J is TRBJ2-7 and V is TRBV9; D unclear. V was pared by 3 bases and J by 2 bases, with 12 bases between. The length of the CDR3 is 14 residues. In germline, CDR1 is SGDLS, CDR2 YYNGEE. CDR3: CASSAETGPYEQYF. The DNA for the CDR3 is TGTGCCAGCAGCGCAGAGACCGGGCCCTACGAGCAGTACTTC.

V and J are TRBV5-1 and TRBJ1-2; no reliable D call. CDR1 and CDR2 from the germline V gene are SGHRS and YFSETQ. The CDR3 spans 14 residues. The V end lost 0 bases, the J end lost 0 bases, and 6 bases lay between the germline ends. The CDR3 spells CASSLDKANYGYTF. CDR3 coding DNA: TGCGCCAGCAGCTTGGATAAAGCTAACTATGGCTACACCTTC.

Written as DNA, the CDR3 is TGTGCCAGCAGCGCAAGCCCCATGGATCAAGAGACCCAGTACTTC. It encodes CASSASPMDQETQYF. V and J are TRBV9 and TRBJ2-5; no clear D. Trimming shortened V by 3 bases and J by 2 bases, and 14 bases separated the two germline ends. The CDR3 contains 15 residues. Looked up from germline, CDR1 is SGDLS and CDR2 is YYNGEE.

V gene TRBV29-1 combines with J gene TRBJ1-1; D unresolved. The CDR3 is 12 residues long. From germline, CDR1 is SQVTM and CDR2 ANQGSEA. V lost 5 bases and J 4 bases, leaving 11 bases between the germline ends. The DNA for the CDR3 is TGCAGCGTTTGCGGGGTCGGCACTGAAGCTTTCTTT. Translating it yields CSVCGVGTEAFF.

The chain is built from TRBV29-1 and TRBJ1-2; 9 nucleotides line up with TRBD1. The CDR3 has 14 residues. V was clipped by 4 bases and J by 7 bases; unmatched bases: 10. Germline V lookup: CDR1 SQVTM, CDR2 ANQGSEA. CDR3 DNA sequence: TGCAGCGTTGTTTTGGGACAGGGTTTAAGTGGCTACACCTTC. This translates into CSVVLGQGLSGYTF.

The V gene is TRBV5-6, the J gene TRBJ2-5, with D perhaps being TRBD1 or TRBD2 (6 bases each). The CDR3 length is 13 residues. The germline CDR1 and CDR2 sequences are SGHDT and YYEEEE. V lost 2 bases to trimming and J lost 5 bases, with 10 bases between them. The DNA of the CDR3 is TGTGCCAGCAGCTTAAGGGGGAGGGAGACCCAGTACTTC. Its translation is CASSLRGRETQYF. The entire variable domain, with the rest obtained from reference TRBV5-6 and TRBJ2-5, is as follows: DAGVTQSPTHLIKTRGQQVTLRCSPKSGHDTVSWYQQALGQGPQFIFQYYEEEERQRGNFPDRFSGHQFPNYSSELNVNALLLGDSALYLCASSLRGRETQYFGPGTRLLVL.

This chain links TRBV29-1 with TRBJ1-2, with D possibly being TRBD1 (6 bases). Trimming took off 5 bases at V and 5 bases at J, with 15 bases between the two ends. Germline loops: CDR1 SQVTM, CDR2 ANQGSEA. The CDR3 is 13 amino acids. CDR3 sequence reads: CSVHGGAGYGYTF. The CDR3 DNA reads as TGCAGCGTTCACGGGGGCGCTGGATATGGCTACACCTTC.

The gene calls are TRBV18 and TRBJ2-1, with 10 bases aligning to TRBD2. CDR3 size: 16 residues. V trimming: 6 bases; J trimming: 4 bases; junction bases outside the gene matches: 9. Germline V gene data show CDR1 as KGHSH and CDR2 as LQKENI. This CDR3 is CASSPLMTSGYNEQFF. CDR3 sequence (DNA): TGTGCCAGCTCGCCCCTTATGACTAGCGGGTACAATGAGCAGTTCTTC.

V and J are TRBV7-3 and TRBJ2-7, with D perhaps matching TRBD1 or TRBD2 (6 bases each). Germline lookup yields CDR1 SGHTA and CDR2 FQGTGA. Trimming removed 2 bases from V and 7 bases from J, with 12 bases in between. CDR3 length: 13 amino acids. The CDR3 DNA reads TGTGCCAGCAGCTTAGGAGGGGACACGGAGCAGTACTTC. Its translation: CASSLGGDTEQYF. Full variable domain (remainder filled in from reference TRBV7-3 and TRBJ2-7): GAGVSQTPSNKVTEKGKYVELRCDPISGHTALYWYRQSLGQGPEFLIYFQGTGAADDSGLPNDRFFAVRPEGSVSTLKIQRTERGDSAVYLCASSLGGDTEQYFGPGTRLTVT.

Ten or more counts support this clone. The J gene is TRBJ2-4, the V gene TRBV7-3; D is perhaps TRBD2 (6 bases). CDR3 length: 12 amino acids. The V end was cut by 5 bases, the J end by 7 bases, with 9 bases between. Germline V gene sequence: CDR1 SGHTA, CDR2 FQGTGA. The CDR3 here is CASSPGGNIQYF. CDR3 DNA: TGTGCCAGCAGCCCCGGAGGGAACATTCAGTACTTC.

V is TRBV4-2 and J is TRBJ2-5; possibly TRBD1 for D (6 bases). The V and J ends lost 5 bases and 5 bases respectively, with 18 bases between them. CDR1 and CDR2 from the germline V gene are LGHNA and YNFKEQ. The CDR3 is 15 amino acids. The CDR3 DNA reads as TGTGCCAGCAGCTTAGTTGATTTAGGACAGGAGACCCAGTACTTC. It codes for CASSLVDLGQETQYF.

This clone was detected only a few times. This chain uses TRBV18 with TRBJ2-7; TRBD1 matches 10 bases. This CDR3 has 13 residues. Germline trimming cut 3 bases from V and 7 bases from J; bases unmatched to any gene: 3. Germline assignment: CDR1 KGHSH and CDR2 LQKENI. CDR3 coding DNA: TGTGCCAGCTCACCCGGGACAGGGGTGGAGCAGTACTTC. Residues: CASSPGTGVEQYF. Filled out from reference TRBV18 and TRBJ2-7, the complete variable domain reads NAGVMQNPRHLVRRRGQEARLRCSPMKGHSHVYWYRQLPEEGLKFMVYLQKENIIDESGMPKERFSAEFPKEGPSILRIQQVVRGDSAAYFCASSPGTGVEQYFGPGTRLTVT.

This clone was counted between two and nine times. The chain carries TRBV18 and TRBJ2-2; D is undetermined. The V gene lost 6 bases and the J gene lost 1 base, with 9 bases spanning the gap. The CDR3 has 14 residues. CDR1 is KGHSH and CDR2 is LQKENI in the germline V gene. CDR3 residues: CASSMRQNTGELFF. The CDR3 DNA reads TGTGCCAGCTCGATGAGGCAGAACACCGGGGAGCTGTTTTTT. The entire variable domain, with the rest obtained from reference TRBV18 and TRBJ2-2, is as follows: NAGVMQNPRHLVRRRGQEARLRCSPMKGHSHVYWYRQLPEEGLKFMVYLQKENIIDESGMPKERFSAEFPKEGPSILRIQQVVRGDSAAYFCASSMRQNTGELFFGEGSRLTVL.

The gene calls are TRBV6-1 and TRBJ2-7, with D possibly called TRBD1 or TRBD2 (6 bases each). Germline loops: CDR1 MNHNS, CDR2 SASEGT. V lost 7 bases and J 12 bases, leaving 22 bases between the germline ends. This CDR3 region has 13 residues. CDR3 sequence: CASTEIGGRVVYF. The CDR3 nucleotides are TGTGCCAGCACCGAAATAGGGGGGCGCGTCGTGTACTTC.

This clone was seen only once. The CDR3 spells CAWSGTDNEKLFF. CDR3 coding DNA: TGTGCCTGGAGCGGGACGGATAATGAAAAACTGTTTTTT. The chain recombines TRBV30 with TRBJ1-4, with D possibly matching TRBD1 (5 bases). CDR1 GTSNPN and CDR2 SVGIG come from the germline V gene (reference sequence). Deletions cut 3 bases from V and 4 bases from J, with 9 bases between. The CDR3 runs to 13 residues.

The V gene is TRBV29-1, the J gene TRBJ2-1; the match to TRBD2 covers 12 bases. The CDR3 extends over 13 amino acids. Germline V lookup: CDR1 SQVTM, CDR2 ANQGSEA. The junction had 4 bases not matched to a gene; V was cut back by 6 bases and J by 7 bases. In nucleotides, the CDR3 is TGCAGCGTCCCTAGCGGGGGGGGAAATGAGCAGTTCTTC. Its translation is CSVPSGGGNEQFF.

This clone was seen a handful of times. This chain's CDR3 is CASSRPGDSYNEQFF. The CDR3 DNA sequence: TGTGCCAGCAGCCGACCAGGAGACTCCTACAATGAGCAGTTCTTC. The rearrangement uses TRBV25-1 and TRBJ2-1, with D unresolved. Germline values: CDR1 MGHDK, CDR2 SYGVNS. V was shortened by 6 bases and J by 0 bases, with 12 bases between the two germline ends. The CDR3 covers 15 residues.

The chain has TRBV6-1 and TRBJ1-1, with unresolved D. V lost 0 bases to trimming and J lost 4 bases, with 27 bases between them. The CDR3 contains 20 residues. Germline loops: CDR1 MNHNS, CDR2 SASEGT. In DNA, the CDR3 is TGTGCCAGCAGTGAAGCCCATTGGCGCCGGGTAGAGTTGGGAAGCACTGAAGCTTTCTTT. Encoded protein: CASSEAHWRRVELGSTEAFF.